The next 14 T cell receptor beta chains were all read from a single sample in a study of OX40 agonist ivuxolimab in advanced cancers. Profiled with immunoSEQ multiplex PCR; TCRdb holds only in-frame clones, not every one. The data contain about 100,000 clones, approximately 90% of them seen just once; the ten biggest clones take up approximately 0.31%. The sample was CD4+ or CD8+ T cells sorted from blood, taken in a trial of the OX40 agonist ivuxolimab. The source of these receptors is an adult with an advanced solid tumor such as melanoma, head and neck, liver or kidney cancer.

The chain links TRBV5-1 to TRBJ1-4; 7 nucleotides agree with TRBD1. V was clipped by 0 bases and J by 6 bases; unmatched bases: 2. Germline lookup yields CDR1 SGHRS and CDR2 YFSETQ. The CDR3 length is 14 residues. The CDR3 DNA is TGCGCCAGCAGCTTGGACAGGGGTCATGAAAAACTGTTTTTT. Its translation is CASSLDRGHEKLFF.

V usage is TRBV5-4 and J usage is TRBJ2-7; 7 nucleotides agree with TRBD2. Germline trimming cut 4 bases from V and 0 bases from J; bases unmatched to any gene: 7. CDR1 and CDR2 (germline): SGHNT, YYREEE (reference sequence). The CDR3 extends over 15 amino acids. In DNA form, the CDR3 reads TGTGCCAGCAGCCCCGCTAGCGGAGTCTCCTACGAGCAGTACTTC. Translated, it gives CASSPASGVSYEQYF.

This clone was observed a single time. This rearrangement joins TRBV9 to TRBJ1-3; D is unresolved. The germline CDR1 and CDR2 sequences are SGDLS and YYNGEE. The CDR3 is 17 residues long. V lost 4 bases, J lost 1 base, and 18 bases lay in between. CDR3 residues: CASSPQAGLISGNTIYF. The CDR3 DNA follows: TGTGCCAGCAGCCCCCAGGCGGGTCTTATTTCTGGAAACACCATATATTTT.

The chain couples TRBV21-1 to TRBJ2-7; the tabulated D call, TRBD2, remains unverified against the DNA. TRBV21-1 is labeled a pseudogene. The CDR3 runs to 15 residues. The CDR3 coding sequence is TGTGCCAGCAGCAGAACCCTAGCGGGAAAATACGAGCAGTACTTC. Translating gives CASSRTLAGKYEQYF.

The chain couples TRBV28 to TRBJ2-5; TRBD1 matches 7 bases. Looked up from germline, CDR1 is MDHEN and CDR2 is SYDVKM. The ends lost 3 bases at V and 1 base at J; junction bases unmatched: 2. This CDR3 region has 14 residues. This CDR3 reads CASSFPGGQETQYF. Here the CDR3 DNA reads TGTGCCAGCAGTTTCCCAGGGGGCCAAGAGACCCAGTACTTC.

The chain employs TRBV7-2 and TRBJ2-3; the D gene is possibly TRBD2 (5 bases). Germline-derived CDR1 and CDR2 are SGHTA and FQGNSA. The V end lost 2 bases, the J end lost 5 bases, and 14 bases lay between the germline ends. The CDR3 spans 15 residues. CDR3 residues: CASSLSPHSGDTQYF. CDR3 sequence (DNA): TGTGCCAGCAGCTTAAGCCCACACAGCGGAGATACGCAGTATTTT.

CDR3 sequence reads: CASSRRETEAFF. Here the CDR3 DNA reads TGTGCCAGTAGTAGAAGGGAAACTGAAGCTTTCTTT. The chain has TRBV19 and TRBJ1-1, with D unclear. CDR3 length: 12 amino acids. The V end lost 4 bases, the J end lost 5 bases, and 8 bases lay between the germline ends. CDR1 is LNHDA, CDR2 SQIVND, per germline (reference sequence).

This chain connects TRBV29-1 to TRBJ2-1; 9 positions match TRBD2. After removal of 3 bases from V and 0 bases from J, the junction contained 3 bases not matched to a gene. Germline loops: CDR1 SQVTM, CDR2 ANQGSEA. This CDR3 spans 15 amino acids. The CDR3 sequence: CSVEVSGSSYNEQFF. As DNA, the CDR3 is TGCAGCGTTGAGGTTAGCGGGAGCTCCTACAATGAGCAGTTCTTC.

This sequence joins TRBV28 and TRBJ2-3; 14 bases are shared with TRBD2. Germline V CDR1 and CDR2: MDHEN, SYDVKM. J lost 5 bases, V lost 2 bases, and 0 bases had no gene match. This CDR3 region has 15 residues. CDR3 nucleotide sequence: TGTGCCAGCAGTTTAGGGACTAGCGGGAGAGATACGCAGTATTTT. Its protein is CASSLGTSGRDTQYF.

The chain joins TRBV6-5 to TRBJ2-1, with TRBD2 identical over 9 bases. The trim removed 6 bases at V and 1 base at J, leaving 4 bases unmatched. This CDR3 has 15 residues. In germline, CDR1 is MNHEY, CDR2 SVGAGI. CDR3 sequence: CASSQTSGSYNEQFF. CDR3 nucleotides: TGTGCCAGCAGCCAGACTAGCGGTTCCTACAATGAGCAGTTCTTC.

The genes are TRBV27 and TRBJ2-6; TRBD2 aligns across 9 bases. V was clipped by 0 bases and J by 1 base; unmatched bases: 4. Germline loops: CDR1 MNHEY, CDR2 SMNVEV (reference sequence). The CDR3 spans 18 residues. In DNA, the CDR3 is TGTGCCAGCAGTTTATCTAGCGGGAGTTCGTCTGGGGCCAACGTCCTGACTTTC. Encoded protein: CASSLSSGSSSGANVLTF.

The rearrangement links TRBV28 to TRBJ1-5; D is undetermined. The CDR3 has 18 amino acids. V gave up 5 bases and J gave up 0 bases, with 20 bases separating them. Germline V lookup: CDR1 MDHEN, CDR2 SYDVKM. The CDR3 nucleotides read TGTGCCAGCAGTCCACCTACCCAGACTTATCTTAGCAATCAGCCCCAGCATTTT. Translated: CASSPPTQTYLSNQPQHF.

This rearrangement joins TRBV6-5 to TRBJ2-7; D call uncertain. The germline V and J ends were trimmed by 5 bases and 3 bases, with 8 bases remaining between them. The CDR3 has 12 residues. Germline assignment: CDR1 MNHEY and CDR2 SVGAGI. The chain's CDR3 is CASSRLGYEQYF. CDR3 nucleotide sequence: TGTGCCAGCAGTCGCCTGGGCTACGAGCAGTACTTC.

The chain employs TRBV4-1 and TRBJ1-2; D gene ambiguous. Germline CDR1 MGHRA, CDR2 YSYEKL. This CDR3 spans 14 amino acids. V was cut by 0 bases and J by 3 bases, with 8 bases left in between. For the CDR3, the DNA is TGCGCCAGCAGCCAAGAAGGAAGCTACTATGGCTACACCTTC. It encodes CASSQEGSYYGYTF.